One T cell receptor beta chain is described in this entry. Its antigen is unidentified. The data were obtained in a study of PD-1 blockade in classical Hodgkin lymphoma. Whole-study results and caveats: While CD8+ TCR diversity did not rise significantly by C4D1, CD4+ TCR diversity did. Newly diagnosed patients were reported to start with lower TCR diversity than healthy donors. Newly diagnosed and completely responding patients shared comparable baseline diversity.

The CDR3 runs 16 residues. Germline lookup yields CDR1 MGHRA and CDR2 YSYEKL. V was clipped by 4 bases and J by 3 bases; unmatched bases: 12. Regarding time point: cycle 4 day 1 (C4D1), after 6 weeks of nivolumab. Brentuximab vedotin exposure varied, and every patient relapsed after autologous stem cell transplantation. The table came from immunoSEQ multiplex PCR; TCRdb's copy has only in-frame clones and leaves some out. The profile shows some 52,000 clones, approximately 89% of them singletons. The chain couples TRBV4-1 to TRBJ2-7; 7 positions match TRBD1. The sample in question was peripheral blood mononuclear cells (PBMCs), obtained before the fourth cycle of nivolumab. The TCR sequence derives from a human donor with classical Hodgkin lymphoma. The CDR3, as DNA: TGCGCCAGCAGCCCCCCCGGACAGGCTCTCGGCTACGAGCAGTACTTC. It translates to CASSPPGQALGYEQYF.